The 2 T cell receptor beta chains below were found in one sample sequenced in a study of blood T cell repertoires in COVID-19. Produced via immunoSEQ multiplex PCR; TCRdb's table is partial and in-frame only. The table lists about 430,000 clones, over 85% of them singletons. Sequencing used peripheral blood. These receptors were obtained from a man aged 18 to 29 with COVID-19, enrolled during active disease.

This chain joins TRBV7-9 and TRBJ2-5; 8 bases align to TRBD2. The trim removed 5 bases at V and 4 bases at J, leaving 9 bases unmatched. The CDR3 has 15 residues. Germline V lookup: CDR1 SEHNR, CDR2 FQNEAQ (reference sequence). The CDR3 nucleotides read TGTGCCAGCAGCCCCCGGGTAGCGGGACGAGAGACCCAGTACTTC. This encodes CASSPRVAGRETQYF.

This rearrangement joins TRBV7-9 to TRBJ1-5; 7 positions match TRBD1. J lost 6 bases, V lost 5 bases, and 7 bases had no gene match. The CDR3 has 14 amino acids. Per germline, CDR1 SEHNR and CDR2 FQNEAQ (reference sequence). The CDR3 DNA reads as TGTGCCAGCAGCCGTACAGGGGACAGTCAGCCCCAGCATTTT. It is translated as CASSRTGDSQPQHF.